This T cell receptor (beta chain) appears in the sequencing data of a study of radiotherapy plus CTLA-4 blockade in lung cancer. V lost 2 bases and J 5 bases, leaving 13 bases between the germline ends. Germline CDR1 reads SGHTA; CDR2 reads FQGNSA. This CDR3 is 15 amino acids long. The protocol was immunoSEQ multiplex PCR, while the TCRdb copy is restricted to in-frame clones and leaves out a portion. Of about 91,000 clones listed, roughly 70% were seen once; the top ten hold 11% to 15%. Each patient with chemo-refractory metastatic non-small-cell lung cancer was treated with focal radiation plus CTLA-4 blockade using ipilimumab.

J is TRBJ1-5 and V is TRBV7-2; possible D gene TRBD1, 6 bases. The sequencing used peripheral blood, collected from a patient treated with radiotherapy plus ipilimumab. The receptor's source is a human donor with non-small cell lung cancer that progressed on radiotherapy plus ipilimumab. The CDR3 loop is CASSLRLGGDQPQHF. CDR3 in DNA: TGTGCCAGCAGCTTAAGATTGGGGGGCGATCAGCCCCAGCATTTT.